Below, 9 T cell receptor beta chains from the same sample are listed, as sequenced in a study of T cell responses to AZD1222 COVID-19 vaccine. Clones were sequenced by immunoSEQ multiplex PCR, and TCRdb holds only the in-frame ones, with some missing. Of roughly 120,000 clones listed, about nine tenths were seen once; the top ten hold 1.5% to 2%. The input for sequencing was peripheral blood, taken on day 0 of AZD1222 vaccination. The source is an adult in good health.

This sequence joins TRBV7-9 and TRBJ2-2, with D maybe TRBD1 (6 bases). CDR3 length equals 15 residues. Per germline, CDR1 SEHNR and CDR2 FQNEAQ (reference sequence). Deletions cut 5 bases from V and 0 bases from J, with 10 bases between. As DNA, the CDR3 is TGTGCCAGCAGCCCCGGACAGACGAACACCGGGGAGCTGTTTTTT. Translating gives CASSPGQTNTGELFF.

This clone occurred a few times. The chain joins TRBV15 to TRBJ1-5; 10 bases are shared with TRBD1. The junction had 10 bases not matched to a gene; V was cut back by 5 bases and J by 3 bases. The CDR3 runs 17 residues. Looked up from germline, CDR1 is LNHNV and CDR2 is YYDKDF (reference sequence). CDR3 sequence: CATSAPGTGAFNQPQHF. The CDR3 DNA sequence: TGTGCCACCAGCGCCCCCGGGACAGGGGCTTTCAATCAGCCCCAGCATTTT.

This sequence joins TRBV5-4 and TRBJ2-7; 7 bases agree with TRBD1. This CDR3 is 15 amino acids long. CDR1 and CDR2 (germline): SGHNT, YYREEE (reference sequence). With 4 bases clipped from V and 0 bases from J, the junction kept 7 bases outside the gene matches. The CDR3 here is CASSPLTGSSYEQYF. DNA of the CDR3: TGTGCCAGCAGCCCGTTGACAGGGAGCTCCTACGAGCAGTACTTC.

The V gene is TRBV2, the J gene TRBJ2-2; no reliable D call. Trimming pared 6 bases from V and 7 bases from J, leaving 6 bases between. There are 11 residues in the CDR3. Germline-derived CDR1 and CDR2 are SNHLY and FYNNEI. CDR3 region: CASSVYGELFF. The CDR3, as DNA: TGTGCCAGCAGCGTCTACGGGGAGCTGTTTTTT.

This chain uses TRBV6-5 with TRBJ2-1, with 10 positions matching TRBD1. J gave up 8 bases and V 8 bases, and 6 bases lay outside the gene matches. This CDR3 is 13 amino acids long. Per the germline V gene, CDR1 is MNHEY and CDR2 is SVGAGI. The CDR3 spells CASGDRGIDEQFF. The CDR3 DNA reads TGTGCCAGCGGGGACAGGGGTATCGATGAGCAGTTCTTC.

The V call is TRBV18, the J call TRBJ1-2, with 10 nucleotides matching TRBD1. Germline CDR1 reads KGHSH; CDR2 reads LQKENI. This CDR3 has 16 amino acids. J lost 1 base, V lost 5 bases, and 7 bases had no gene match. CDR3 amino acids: CASSGGQGTRNYGYTF. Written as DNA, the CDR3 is TGTGCCAGCTCAGGGGGACAGGGGACCCGTAACTATGGCTACACCTTC.

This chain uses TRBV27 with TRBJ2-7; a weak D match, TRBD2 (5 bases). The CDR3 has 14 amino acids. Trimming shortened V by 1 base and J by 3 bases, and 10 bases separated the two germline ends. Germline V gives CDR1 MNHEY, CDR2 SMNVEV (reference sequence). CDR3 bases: TGTGCCAGCAGTTTATTCGGGAAGTACTACGAGCAGTACTTC. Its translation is CASSLFGKYYEQYF.

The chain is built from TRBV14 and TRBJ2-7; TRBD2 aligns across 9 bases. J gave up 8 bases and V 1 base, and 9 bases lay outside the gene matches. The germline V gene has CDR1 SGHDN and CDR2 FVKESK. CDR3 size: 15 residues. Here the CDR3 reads CASSQGGAGGGKQYF. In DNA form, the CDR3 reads TGTGCCAGCAGCCAAGGGGGAGCGGGGGGTGGAAAGCAGTACTTC.

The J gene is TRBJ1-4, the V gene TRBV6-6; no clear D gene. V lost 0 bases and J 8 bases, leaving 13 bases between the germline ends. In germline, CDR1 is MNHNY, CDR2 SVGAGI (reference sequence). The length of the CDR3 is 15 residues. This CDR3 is CASSYSTVEGEKLFF. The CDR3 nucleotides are TGTGCCAGCAGTTACTCTACCGTAGAGGGCGAAAAACTGTTTTTT.